The entry below describes one T cell receptor beta chain. This clone appeared a single time. No antigen is known for it. No much larger clonotype is one base removed from it; base qualities were not supplied. TCRbeta CDR3 regions were amplified from genomic DNA by means of the immunoSEQ Assay, a bias-controlled multiplex PCR. In the original analysis: The number of nucleated cells in each sample was estimated by amplification of reference gene primers within the assay. To quantify the absolute abundance of each unique TCRbeta CDR3 rearrangement, sequence reads were collapsed and filtered. For each sample, productive Simpson clonality was calculated as the square root of Simpson's diversity index over productive rearrangements. TCRdb carries this immuneACCESS record with in-frame sequences only. Its versions omit some clonotypes, under half of them owing to an unresolved V gene in the studies checked, with the rest unexplained. V, J and clone size are taken as reported in that table, and D and trimming were inferred from the DNA itself. The sample table shows tens of thousands of clones, and approximately 86% are seen once. Of the sample, about 3% falls within the top ten clones.

The data stem from a study of blood T cell repertoires in COVID-19 (dated by TCRdb to 2018 to 2021). For context, the study as a whole: The collaborator samples originated in the United States, Italy and Spain and spanned the acute and convalescent phases of COVID-19. The prospective study material was composed of cDNA or gDNA derived from T cells, B-cell-depleted T cells, or PBMCs. Deeply sampled blood TCRbeta repertoires from subjects exposed to, actively infected with, or recovered from COVID-19 were included in the dataset. The repertoires were released in a freely available public database meant as a resource for research on the immune response to SARS-CoV-2. The samples were drawn from the first 160 participants of the ongoing ImmuneRACE study and from more than 1,000 subjects provided by 6 global collaborators. Nearly every sample came with metadata listing a de-identified subject ID, COVID-19 status, age in years and sex. Where available, HLA class I and class II types were taken from metadata supplied by the sample provider and were not determined by assay-based typing. The investigation overall reported the following: The quantity of clinical and demographic metadata differed by source and by participant and was supplied without curation.

The collaborating institutions used their own protocols to collect whole blood in K2EDTA tubes. For TCRbeta analysis, collaborator samples were shipped as frozen whole blood, as isolated PBMCs, or as DNA extracted from either sample type. From the cysteine up to the phenylalanine, the CDR3 has a length of 14 residues. Just the 42-base CDR3 DNA is kept, in frame starting at base 1. CDR1 and CDR2, looked up from the germline V gene, are SNHLY and FYNNEI. Trimmed from V: 6 bases; trimmed from J: 6 bases; junction bases lacking a gene match: 8. The receptor was isolated from a man aged 45 to 65 with active COVID-19. The sequenced sample was peripheral blood. The chain uses TRBV2 and TRBJ2-1; a stretch of 7 junction bases matches TRBD2. This receptor has the CDR3 CASSVGGVTNEQFF. The DNA sequence follows: TGTGCCAGCAGCGTGGGGGGGGTAACCAATGAGCAGTTCTTC. Full variable domain (CDR3 extended with the reference TRBV2 and TRBJ2-1 proteins): EPEVTQTPSHQVTQMGQEVILRCVPISNHLYFYWYRQILGQKVEFLVSFYNNEISEKSEIFDDQFSVERPDGSNFTLKIRSTKLEDSAMYFCASSVGGVTNEQFFGPGTRLTVL.